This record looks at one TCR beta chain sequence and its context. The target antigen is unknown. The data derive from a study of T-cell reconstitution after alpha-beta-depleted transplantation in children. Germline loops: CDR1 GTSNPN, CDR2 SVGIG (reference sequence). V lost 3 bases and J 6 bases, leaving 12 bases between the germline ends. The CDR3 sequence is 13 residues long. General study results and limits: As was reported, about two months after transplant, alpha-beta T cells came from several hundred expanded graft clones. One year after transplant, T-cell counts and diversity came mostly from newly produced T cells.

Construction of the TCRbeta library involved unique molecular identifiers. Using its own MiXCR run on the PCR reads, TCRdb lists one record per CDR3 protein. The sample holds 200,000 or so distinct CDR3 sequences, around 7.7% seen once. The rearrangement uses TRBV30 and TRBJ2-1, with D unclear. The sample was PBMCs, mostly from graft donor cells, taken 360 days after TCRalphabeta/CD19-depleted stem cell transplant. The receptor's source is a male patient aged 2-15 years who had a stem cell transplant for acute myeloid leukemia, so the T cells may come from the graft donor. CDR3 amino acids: CAWSYGLSNEQFF. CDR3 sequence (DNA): TGTGCCTGGAGCTACGGGCTGTCCAATGAGCAGTTCTTC.